The next 9 T cell receptor beta chains were all read from a single sample in a study of graft-versus-host responses after intestinal transplantation. For these receptors, no antigen is known. Using immunoSEQ multiplex PCR, the repertoire was profiled, and TCRdb retains in-frame clones only, with some absent. The sample shows 120,000 or so clones, 90% to 95% of them seen only once. Specimen: unstimulated CD8+ T cells sorted from spleen or lymph node cells, collected before intestinal transplant. The source is a human donor who received an intestinal transplant.

The chain uses TRBV19 and TRBJ2-7; perhaps TRBD2 as D (6 bases). The germline V gene encodes CDR1 LNHDA and CDR2 SQIVND (reference sequence). Trimming removed 10 bases from V and 3 bases from J, with 16 bases in between. The CDR3 spans 13 residues. CDR3 sequence reads: CATSPGLLYEQYF. CDR3 DNA sequence: TGTGCCACTTCACCGGGACTCCTCTACGAGCAGTACTTC.

The chain has TRBV19 and TRBJ1-1; D is undetermined. V was clipped by 3 bases and J by 4 bases, with 9 bases between them. Germline V gene lookup returns CDR1 LNHDA and CDR2 SQIVND (reference sequence). The CDR3 covers 13 residues. The chain's CDR3 is CASSIGGTTEAFF. Here the CDR3 DNA reads TGTGCCAGTAGTATTGGAGGAACCACTGAAGCTTTCTTT. The whole variable domain, filled in from reference TRBV19 and TRBJ1-1, reads DGGITQSPKYLFRKEGQNVTLSCEQNLNHDAMYWYRQDPGQGLRLIYYSQIVNDFQKGDIAEGYSVSREKKESFPLTVTSAQKNPTAFYLCASSIGGTTEAFFGQGTRLTVV.

V and J are TRBV15 and TRBJ1-2; no definite D call. Germline V lookup: CDR1 LNHNV, CDR2 YYDKDF (reference sequence). The CDR3 is 14 residues long. The V and J ends lost 0 bases and 7 bases respectively, with 12 bases between them. CDR3 in amino acids: CATSRDRSGGGYTF. DNA for the CDR3: TGTGCCACCAGCAGAGATCGCTCTGGAGGTGGCTACACCTTC.

The chain carries TRBV11-2 and TRBJ2-7, with D possibly matching TRBD2 (6 bases). Germline V gene sequence: CDR1 SGHAT, CDR2 FQNNGV. The CDR3 extends over 13 amino acids. The ends were cut back, 4 bases at V and 3 bases at J, with 10 bases in the middle. The CDR3 spells CASSSGGIYEQYF. CDR3 bases: TGTGCCAGCAGCTCTGGCGGGATCTACGAGCAGTACTTC.

This clone was counted a few times. This chain links TRBV6-1 with TRBJ2-7; unclear D gene. Germline-derived CDR1 and CDR2 are MNHNS and SASEGT. V lost 2 bases and J 1 base, leaving 12 bases between the germline ends. The CDR3 is 15 residues long. The CDR3 nucleotides read TGTGCCAGCAGTGAAAAGAGGACGGAGTCCTACGAGCAGTACTTC. Protein product: CASSEKRTESYEQYF.

V gene TRBV30 combines with J gene TRBJ1-1, with D maybe TRBD1 (6 bases). The V end was cut by 4 bases, the J end by 6 bases, with 12 bases between. The CDR3 spans 12 residues. Germline values: CDR1 GTSNPN, CDR2 SVGIG (reference sequence). CDR3 DNA sequence: TGTGCCTGGAACATAGGGGGAGCTGAAGCTTTCTTT. Its protein product is CAWNIGGAEAFF.

The genes are TRBV27 and TRBJ2-2, with D possibly TRBD2 on 5 matching bases. V was pared by 1 base and J by 7 bases, with 7 bases between. The V gene's germline CDR1 is MNHEY and CDR2 SMNVEV (reference sequence). The CDR3 is 13 residues long. The CDR3 here is CASSLWEFGELFF. CDR3 nucleotides: TGTGCCAGCAGTTTATGGGAGTTCGGGGAGCTGTTTTTT.

The chain carries TRBV19 and TRBJ2-7; tentative D call: TRBD2 (6 bases). Germline V gene data show CDR1 as LNHDA and CDR2 as SQIVND (reference sequence). The CDR3 spans 13 residues. V was clipped by 9 bases and J by 6 bases, with 18 bases between them. The CDR3 DNA reads as TGTGCCAGCACACCTGCTGGGGGAGGCGAGCAGTACTTC. Translating gives CASTPAGGGEQYF.

V is TRBV10-2 and J is TRBJ2-2; 14 nucleotides match TRBD2. This CDR3 contains 17 residues. Trimming removed 6 bases from V and 7 bases from J; junction bases left unmatched: 10. CDR1 is WSHSY, CDR2 SAAADI, per germline. The CDR3 coding sequence is TGCGCCAGCAGCACCGGGACTAGCGGGAGAATGGGCGGGGAGCTGTTTTTT. This codes for CASSTGTSGRMGGELFF.